One T cell receptor beta chain is described in this entry. The antigen is not known. This entry comes from a study of spatial heterogeneity in lung cancer. Findings and caveats of the study: At tumor resection, ubiquitous expanded TCRs were detected in blood more often than later.

Every TCR cDNA molecule bore its own unique molecular identifier. Via MiXCR, TCRdb re-called the 5' RACE reads, giving one row per CDR3 protein. Among tens of thousands of distinct CDR3 sequences listed, about 11% were seen once. The ends were cut back, 0 bases at V and 9 bases at J, with 18 bases in the middle. The germline CDR1 and CDR2 sequences are LGHDT and YNNKEL (reference sequence). CDR3 length: 16 amino acids. Specified time point: sample taken at primary tumor resection. Whole RNA was taken from tumor, nontumor lung or frozen PBMC; it was then sequenced unsorted. Source: PBMCs, taken at surgery. The V call is TRBV3-1, the J call TRBJ2-1, with D perhaps TRBD1 (6 bases). The receptor was isolated from a female donor with early-stage non-small cell lung cancer. The CDR3 DNA sequence: TGTGCCAGCAGCCAAGAGTTAGCAGGGGACCGGGTTGAGCAGTTCTTC. It is translated as CASSQELAGDRVEQFF.